The source of this T cell receptor (beta chain) is a study of T-cell memory formation after mild COVID-19. As to this clonotype: Its antigen is unknown.

Trimming cost V 5 bases and J 4 bases; bases outside gene matches: 15. CDR3 length: 17 residues. TCR alpha and TCR beta cDNA libraries with sample barcodes and UMIs came from 5'RACE using constant-segment primers. TCRdb itself ran the 5' RACE reads through MiXCR, one entry per CDR3 protein. This table holds under 700,000 distinct CDR3 sequences, roughly 20% found once. Points from the study as a whole: The appearance of some responding clones in pre-infection memory suggested that cross-reactive memory joined. Mostly located in CM and EM were contracting CD4+ clones, with contracting CD8+ clones located in EMRA.

This receptor was identified in an adult woman who had mild COVID-19 (a few samples of this study predate the infection). Cell type and time point are not known. The chain employs TRBV12-3 or TRBV12-4 and TRBJ2-3; 7 bases are shared with TRBD2. Material for sequencing was PBMCs or a T cell subset sorted from them (not recorded which). CDR3 protein: CASSPPGLEYYADTQYF. The CDR3 nucleotides are TGTGCCAGCAGTCCACCCGGACTAGAATATTATGCAGATACGCAGTATTTT.